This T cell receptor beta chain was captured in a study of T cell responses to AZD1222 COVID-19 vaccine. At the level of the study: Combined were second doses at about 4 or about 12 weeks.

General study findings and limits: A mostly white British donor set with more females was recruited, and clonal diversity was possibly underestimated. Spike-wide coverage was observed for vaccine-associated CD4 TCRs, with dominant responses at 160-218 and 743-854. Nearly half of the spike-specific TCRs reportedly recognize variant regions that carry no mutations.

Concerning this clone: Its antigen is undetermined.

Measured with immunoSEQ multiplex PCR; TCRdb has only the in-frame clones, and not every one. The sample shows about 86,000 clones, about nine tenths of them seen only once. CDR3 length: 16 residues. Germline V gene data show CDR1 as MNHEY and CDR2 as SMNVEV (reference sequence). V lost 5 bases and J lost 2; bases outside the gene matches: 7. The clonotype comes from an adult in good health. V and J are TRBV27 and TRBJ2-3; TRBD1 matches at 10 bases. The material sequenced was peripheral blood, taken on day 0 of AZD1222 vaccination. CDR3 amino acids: CASSRGTGANTDTQYF. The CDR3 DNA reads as TGTGCCAGCAGTCGAGGGACAGGGGCGAACACAGATACGCAGTATTTT.